Here is one TCR beta chain with its context. Its cognate antigen has yet to be identified. Base qualities are not provided; no much larger clone lies one nucleotide away. The cohort was made up of roughly 670 healthy bone marrow donors. Cohort members were all nominally healthy when sampled, although unrecorded immune exposures were likely present. The donor was CMV seropositive and belonged to the group of 250 to 300 seropositive cohort members. Each donor provided a peripheral blood sample, and peripheral blood mononuclear cells were used for TCR beta sequencing. Genomic DNA extraction from the blood cell samples was performed with the Qiagen DNeasy Blood Extraction Kit. From V the trimming removes 0 bases and from J it removes 2 bases, while the gene matches leave 1 base of the junction unaccounted for. Its CDR3 holds 15 amino acids, cysteine through phenylalanine. Left in the record is the CDR3 DNA by itself, 45 bases read in frame from the first base. Sequences SGHTS (CDR1) and YDEGEE (CDR2) are obtained from the germline V gene.

The data belong to a study of cytomegalovirus exposure and HLA in healthy donors (dated 2017 in TCRdb). A note on the overall study: In an earlier analysis of some 550 of the donors, 276 Gb of sequence data and some 120 million unique TCR beta sequences from about 180 million T cells were reported. The later analysis used no new phenotypic data to find candidate immune exposures, relying instead on TCR beta sequences and their occurrence across donors. The genetic ancestry cluster associated with self-reported Caucasian donors included approximately 85% of the roughly 380 genotyped donors. An earlier analysis of several hundred of the donors applied high-throughput TCR beta sequencing to assess whether each TCR beta V gene segment acted as functional or pseudogenic. An early release covering around 630 HLA-typed donors comprised about 290 gigabases of sequencing data and roughly 86 million unique TCR sequences. On average, 235,054 unique TCR beta nucleotide sequences were sequenced per donor among 398 genotyped donors of the cohort, with approximately 18% of those sequences being non-productive. Typing coverage differed by locus: A, B, C, DRB1 and DQB1 were typed in about 629-640 donors, DQA1 in 522, DPA1 in some 610, and DPB1 in 450 to 490. Donor age, sex, ethnicity and CMV serostatus were compiled together with the repertoire data. All discovery cohort repertoires had been generated on a single sequencing platform. To predict cytomegalovirus infection status, the study combined high-throughput TCR immunosequencing, statistical association of individual TCRs with disease status, and machine learning. A separate validation cohort of about 110 different subjects was used in addition to the approximately 670-subject first cohort. To study patterns of TCR occurrence, a later analysis re-analyzed previously published TCR beta repertoires from just over 650 donors and added high-resolution HLA genotyping. Using immunosequencing, the study profiled T cell repertoires from fewer than 700 subjects and related those repertoires to cytomegalovirus serostatus. Class I and class II HLA loci were covered by the typing at four-digit resolution. Roughly five DR-DQ haplotypes were handled as single units for association and clustering because linkage in the cohort was strong. The study was designed to test whether signatures of past pathogen exposure could be identified by cataloging public T cell receptors. A later genetic analysis used genome-wide SNP genotypes for about 60% of the 666 donors, treating that subset as a discovery cohort. What the research found in general, with its limitations: According to a later genetic analysis, donors in an Asian-associated ancestry cluster had fewer N-insertions in productive TCRs than the approximately 690-donor mean. Most CMV-associated TCR beta chains appeared to be HLA-restricted in a later analysis, and the HLA associations seemed to be driven largely by CMV exposure. According to a later analysis, parvovirus B19, influenza, CMV and Epstein-Barr virus appeared linked to several top co-occurrence clusters. An association between a missense DCLRE1C variant and V-gene and J-gene trimming of TCR beta chains was found in a later genetic analysis and replicated in an independent cohort. Because counts were too low, about 18 rarely observed V segments, including chromosome 9 orphons, were excluded from the earlier analysis of 587 of the donors. Correlated functional status among segregating V segments might reflect linkage disequilibrium, but an unknown experimental factor could not be ruled out. In vitro tests confirmed that three of the cytomegalovirus-associated TCR beta chains recognize cytomegalovirus antigens. A cluster of highly shared sequence variants was judged likely to represent a technical artifact of the sequencing pipeline. The authors suggested that the approach could potentially be generalized to other disease states and immunological phenotypes. When HLA alleles, especially DR and DQ, strongly co-occurred, TCR associations were difficult to assign to individual alleles. The cohort was sequenced for TCR beta chains only, and without alpha or paired-chain data the features that could be detected were limited. According to a later analysis, TCR association rates differed among HLA loci, with DRB1 alleles showing the most associated TCRs and HLA-C alleles showing the fewest. Compared with equally common non-associated chains, HLA-associated TCR beta chains in a later analysis were more clonally expanded and had lower generation probabilities. For the cohort, immune exposure information was limited to CMV serostatus. A further reported finding was that TCR beta sequences accurately predicted the HLA-A and HLA-B alleles for most subjects in the first cohort. Most TCR sequences were seen in very few donors, while some public TCRs were found in many individuals. At a false discovery rate of 0.05, a later analysis linked approximately 18,000 TCR beta sequences to specific HLA alleles. Some IMGT-functional V segments, including TRBV6-2 and TRBV6-3, could not be distinguished by the 87-base-pair reads and were therefore excluded. Sequencing depth was assumed to be roughly uniform across donors in the presence/absence analyses, though that assumption may not hold. Because some donors lacked HLA typing at each locus, the association tests relied only on the typed subset. The classifier was reported to diagnose cytomegalovirus status with high specificity and sensitivity in both the original cohort and the validation cohort. The study gave a list of 150 to 200 TCR beta chains associated with cytomegalovirus. An earlier analysis of several hundred of the donors showed that most TCR beta V segments appeared in productive rearrangements either about 90% or about 30% of the time, which broadly matched IMGT annotations.

Libraries were prepared through the immunoSEQ multiplex PCR assay. For the multiplex PCR, a mixture combining 60 forward primers for TCR Vbeta segments and 13 reverse primers for TCR Jbeta segments was used. A multiplex PCR assay on genomic DNA amplified the CDR3 region of rearranged TCR beta genes. Amplified TCR beta libraries were sequenced as 87-base-pair reads on the Illumina HiSeq System. The original pipeline was this. Across the 666 repertoires, a later analysis counted roughly 84 million unique TCR beta chains, around 11 million of which were shared by at least two donors. Raw reads were error-corrected and collapsed into unique sequences by a nearest-neighbor algorithm in which closely related sequences were merged to remove PCR and sequencing errors. To assign V, D and J gene segments, CDR3 sequences were aligned to IMGT reference sequences. For a sequence to be retained, a match of at least six nucleotides to both a V gene segment and a J gene segment was required. Rearrangements were classified as productive when the CDR3 lacked stop codons and remained in frame with V and J, and all other rearrangements were classified as non-productive. Following IMGT convention, CDR3 was defined as the stretch from the second conserved V-encoded cysteine to the conserved J-encoded phenylalanine. Sequences without an unambiguous match to a single V gene segment were excluded from the earlier analysis of about 640 of the donors. An earlier analysis of almost 600 of the donors classified V segments as functional when productive rearrangements were above 56.7% and as segregating when the standard deviation between donors was above 5%. A statistical classification framework was developed to diagnose cytomegalovirus status using the catalog of TCR beta chain sequences. In a later analysis, TCR nucleotide sequences were compared against IMGT/GENE-DB human TR gene sequences so that V and J genes could be assigned. Using the TCRdist pipeline, a later analysis assigned CDR3 sequences along with most-parsimonious VDJ recombination scenarios. In a later analysis, every TCR beta chain was defined by the combination of its CDR3 amino acid sequence and its V-gene family, and reads without a unique V-gene family were dropped. A later analysis removed several hundred highly shared, low-generation-probability nucleotide sequences to deal with suspected cross-contamination and a sequencing artifact. In a later analysis, a clonal expansion index was calculated for each public chain from normalized within-repertoire ranks of inferred template counts. A later analysis computed generation probabilities with a VDJ recombination model fitted to out-of-frame rearrangements, and checked the results against IGoR. Hypergeometric tests were used in a later analysis to score TCR-TCR, TCR-HLA and TCR-CMV co-occurrence, with a repertoire-size bias correction applied to the TCR pairs. A later analysis estimated false discovery rates by permuting HLA or CMV assignments 20 times. In a later analysis, co-occurring TCRs were grouped using DBSCAN, with TCRdist sequence similarity added in when clustering inside HLA-allele-positive subsets. Repertoires with fewer than 30,000 or more than 120,000 public chains were left out of co-occurrence clustering, as were several repertoires with anomalous nucleotide sharing. As stored in TCRdb, this immuneACCESS dataset retains in-frame rearrangements with V and J assigned. A fraction of the clones does not appear; measured against another copy, unresolved V genes explain less than half of the discrepancy, and the remainder lacks a known reason. V, J and clone size reflect that table, while D and trimming were determined from the DNA. For this sample the table gives 150,000 to 200,000 clones, of which roughly four fifths were detected only once. Over 8.5% of the sample belongs to the ten largest clones.

The TCR comes from a man over 45 in good health and CMV-seropositive. Sequencing input: PBMCs. The chain uses TRBV5-8 and TRBJ2-5, and 10 bases in between align with TRBD1. The DNA sequence is as follows: TGTGCCAGCAGCTTGGGGACAGGGGGGCAAGAGACCCAGTACTTC. Translation gives CASSLGTGGQETQYF. With the rest looked up from the reference TRBV5-8 and TRBJ2-5 genes rather than sequenced, the full variable domain is EAGVTQSPTHLIKTRGQQATLRCSPISGHTSVYWYQQALGLGLQFLLWYDEGEERNRGNFPPRFSGRQFPNYSSELNVNALELEDSALYLCASSLGTGGQETQYFGPGTRLLVL.